This T cell receptor (beta chain) was observed in a study of cytomegalovirus exposure and HLA in healthy donors. Notes on the study in general: Cytomegalovirus association was assigned to about 150 TCR beta chains. An assumption of roughly uniform sequencing depth across donors underlay the presence/absence analyses.

As to this clone: Antigen unknown.

Trimming removed 2 bases at V and 8 bases at J, with 25 bases between. Germline CDR1 and CDR2: SGHTS and YDEGEE. This CDR3 contains 17 residues. Vbeta (60) and Jbeta (13) primers were used in the PCR. Repertoires were generated with immunoSEQ multiplex PCR, while TCRdb's copy carries only in-frame clones and drops some. The sample includes 99,000 or so clones, roughly 80% of them seen just once. The sequencing input was PBMCs. The chain has TRBV5-8 and TRBJ1-1, with D possibly matching TRBD1 (6 bases). The source is a woman aged 35 to 49 in good health and CMV-seropositive. The CDR3 here is CASSFWGRYREDSEAFF. For the CDR3, the DNA is TGTGCCAGCAGCTTTTGGGGGCGATACAGGGAAGACTCAGAAGCTTTCTTT.